Each of the 26 T cell receptor beta chains below was sequenced from the same sample in a study of shared clonotypes between healthy human individuals. TCRdb's table, derived via immunoSEQ multiplex PCR, lists solely in-frame clones and lacks some. The sample carries some 1.4 million clones, roughly 96% recorded once. The sequenced sample consisted of naive CD4+ T cells sorted from blood. Documented subset: CD45RA+ positively selected. These receptors were collected from a man aged 25 to 40 in good health.

The chain has TRBV5-1 and TRBJ2-7; 13 positions match TRBD2. With 2 bases clipped from V and 0 bases from J, the junction kept 5 bases outside the gene matches. The CDR3 runs 17 residues. Germline V gene data show CDR1 as SGHRS and CDR2 as YFSETQ. The CDR3 DNA reads TGCGCCAGCAGCTTCGGACTAGCGGGGGACCTCTCCTACGAGCAGTACTTC. The encoded protein is CASSFGLAGDLSYEQYF.

This chain joins TRBV11-2 and TRBJ1-1; 8 bases line up with TRBD1. The CDR3 contains 14 residues. J lost 4 bases, V lost 1 base, and 2 bases had no gene match. The germline gives CDR1 SGHAT, CDR2 FQNNGV. The CDR3 DNA sequence: TGTGCCAGCAGCTTAGTAACAGGGGGCACTGAAGCTTTCTTT. It encodes CASSLVTGGTEAFF.

The CDR3 protein is CASSLGGGPHEQFF. CDR3 DNA sequence: TGTGCCAGCAGTTTAGGGGGAGGGCCGCATGAGCAGTTCTTC. The rearrangement links TRBV28 to TRBJ2-1; 7 bases align to TRBD2. The V gene's germline CDR1 is MDHEN and CDR2 SYDVKM. Trimming took 2 bases from V and 8 from J; bases not matched to a gene: 6. CDR3 length equals 14 residues.

The CDR3 loop reads CASSLAGGYTGELFF. In DNA, the CDR3 is TGTGCCAGCAGTTTAGCGGGAGGCTACACCGGGGAGCTGTTTTTT. This chain uses TRBV5-4 with TRBJ2-2; the match to TRBD2 covers 10 bases. Germline CDR1 is SGHNT and CDR2 is YYREEE (reference sequence). V lost 5 bases, J lost 3 bases, and 4 bases stayed unmatched. The CDR3 totals 15 residues. The full variable domain, its missing parts supplied by reference TRBV5-4 and TRBJ2-2, is ETGVTQSPTHLIKTRGQQVTLRCSSQSGHNTVSWYQQALGQGPQFIFQYYREEENGRGNFPPRFSGLQFPNYSSELNVNALELDDSALYLCASSLAGGYTGELFFGEGSRLTVL.

With respect to this clone: Additional DNA sequences in this sample encode the identical CDR3. The chain joins TRBV7-2 to TRBJ2-7; possible D gene TRBD1, 6 bases. Trimming stripped 1 base from V and 6 bases from J, with 13 bases between. Per germline, CDR1 SGHTA and CDR2 FQGNSA. The CDR3 is 14 residues long. The CDR3 loop reads CASSLGGRGGEQYF. The CDR3 nucleotides read TGTGCCAGCAGCTTAGGAGGCAGGGGCGGCGAGCAGTACTTC.

This chain links TRBV25-1 with TRBJ1-2; possibly TRBD1 for D (6 bases). This CDR3 region has 16 residues. CDR1 is MGHDK, CDR2 SYGVNS, per germline. V lost 1 base and J 7 bases, leaving 19 bases between the germline ends. The CDR3 loop reads CASSECYGTTQVGYTF. DNA of the CDR3: TGTGCCAGCAGTGAATGTTACGGGACAACCCAAGTTGGCTACACCTTC.

Regarding this clone: Different DNA sequences within this sample yield the same CDR3. V is TRBV18 and J is TRBJ2-1; 11 bases match TRBD1. Germline lookup yields CDR1 KGHSH and CDR2 LQKENI. V lost 3 bases to trimming and J lost 6 bases; unmatched junction nucleotides: 4. CDR3 length equals 15 residues. The DNA for the CDR3 is TGTGCCAGCTCACCTCCGGGACAGGGGGGCAATGAGCAGTTCTTC. It translates to CASSPPGQGGNEQFF. The full variable domain, rest sourced from reference TRBV18 and TRBJ2-1, is NAGVMQNPRHLVRRRGQEARLRCSPMKGHSHVYWYRQLPEEGLKFMVYLQKENIIDESGMPKERFSAEFPKEGPSILRIQQVVRGDSAAYFCASSPPGQGGNEQFFGPGTRLTVL.

The CDR3 bases are TGTGCCAGCAGCTTAGTCGGCGGATTTCTGTACGAGCAGTACTTC. Residues: CASSLVGGFLYEQYF. The gene calls are TRBV7-2 and TRBJ2-7; the D is unclear. CDR1 and CDR2 from the germline V gene are SGHTA and FQGNSA. The CDR3 runs to 15 residues. Trimming left V 1 base short and J 4 bases short, with 14 bases between.

This clone was seen more than once but under ten times. Other nucleotide sequences from this sample produce the same CDR3. The chain links TRBV2 to TRBJ2-1, with 10 positions matching TRBD2. Unmatched junction bases numbered 0, after V lost 2 bases and J lost 2 bases. There are 15 residues in the CDR3. The V gene's germline CDR1 is SNHLY and CDR2 FYNNEI. CDR3 in DNA: TGTGCCAGCAGTGAACTAGCGGGAGCCTACAATGAGCAGTTCTTC. The encoded protein is CASSELAGAYNEQFF.

The rearrangement uses TRBV6-1 and TRBJ2-7, with TRBD1 matching 7 bases. Losses at the gene ends were 6 bases for V and 0 bases for J; bases not matched to a gene: 5. Germline V gives CDR1 MNHNS, CDR2 SASEGT. This CDR3 region has 14 residues. CDR3 DNA sequence: TGTGCCAGCAGAGTGACAGGGATCTCCTACGAGCAGTACTTC. Translated, it gives CASRVTGISYEQYF.

This rearrangement joins TRBV29-1 to TRBJ2-3; the D call may be TRBD1 or TRBD2 (5 bases each). V lost 7 bases and J lost 5, with 19 bases in between. CDR1 is SQVTM and CDR2 is ANQGSEA in the germline V gene. The CDR3 is made up of 14 amino acids. CDR3 loop: CSARSEGIIDTQYF. DNA for the CDR3: TGCAGCGCGCGGAGCGAGGGGATAATAGATACGCAGTATTTT.

This chain connects TRBV25-1 to TRBJ1-4, with a possible D match to TRBD1 (5 bases). Germline CDR1 reads MGHDK; CDR2 reads SYGVNS. This CDR3 is built from 17 residues. Trimming took off 6 bases at V and 11 bases at J, with 28 bases between the two ends. The CDR3 sequence is CASRGPRDGQYAEKLFF. The CDR3 DNA reads TGTGCCAGCAGGGGCCCTCGGGACGGGCAATATGCGGAGAAACTGTTTTTT.

The V call is TRBV2, the J call TRBJ2-1; D unresolved. CDR1 and CDR2 from the germline V gene are SNHLY and FYNNEI. V dropped 7 bases and J dropped 2 bases, with 9 bases sitting between them. CDR3 length: 13 amino acids. The CDR3 sequence: CASTGPPYNEQFF. The DNA for the CDR3 is TGTGCCAGCACCGGGCCTCCCTACAATGAGCAGTTCTTC.

Here the CDR3 reads CASSILSSAFPNEQYF. CDR3 sequence (DNA): TGTGCCAGCAGCATCCTTTCTTCGGCCTTCCCCAACGAGCAGTACTTC. This chain uses TRBV7-8 with TRBJ2-7; D is unresolved. Germline V lookup: CDR1 SGHVS, CDR2 FQNEAQ. V was pared by 5 bases and J by 5 bases, with 22 bases between. This CDR3 is 16 amino acids long.

This chain uses TRBV27 with TRBJ1-1, with D tentatively TRBD1 (6 bases). CDR1 MNHEY and CDR2 SMNVEV come from the germline V gene (reference sequence). The CDR3 runs to 16 residues. The germline V and J ends were trimmed by 6 bases and 3 bases, with 20 bases remaining between them. CDR3 loop: CASSPRGPHVDTEAFF. DNA of the CDR3: TGTGCCAGCAGCCCCAGGGGCCCCCACGTGGACACTGAAGCTTTCTTT.

The chain employs TRBV19 and TRBJ2-1, with TRBD2 matching over 7 bases. The CDR3 sequence is 12 residues long. CDR1 and CDR2 (germline): LNHDA, SQIVND (reference sequence). With V trimmed by 6 bases and J by 5 bases, 1 base remained unmatched. The CDR3 loop is CASSGTNNEQFF. DNA for the CDR3: TGTGCCAGTAGCGGGACTAACAATGAGCAGTTCTTC. The full variable domain, in which reference TRBV19 and TRBJ2-1 provide the parts outside the CDR3, is DGGITQSPKYLFRKEGQNVTLSCEQNLNHDAMYWYRQDPGQGLRLIYYSQIVNDFQKGDIAEGYSVSREKKESFPLTVTSAQKNPTAFYLCASSGTNNEQFFGPGTRLTVL.

This rearrangement joins TRBV19 to TRBJ2-6, with D possibly matching TRBD1 (5 bases). Germline assignment: CDR1 LNHDA and CDR2 SQIVND (reference sequence). The V and J ends lost 11 bases and 2 bases respectively, with 13 bases between them. The CDR3 has 14 residues. The CDR3 loop is CAGNQGAGANVLTF. CDR3 sequence (DNA): TGTGCCGGTAACCAGGGTGCTGGGGCCAACGTCCTGACTTTC.

V gene TRBV2 combines with J gene TRBJ2-7, with D uncertain. The CDR3 extends over 10 amino acids. Trimming shortened V by 9 bases and J by 3 bases, and 6 bases separated the two germline ends. The germline CDR1 and CDR2 sequences are SNHLY and FYNNEI. The CDR3 coding sequence is TGTGCCAGTGTAAGCTACGAGCAGTACTTC. Translation: CASVSYEQYF.

This clone has only a few counts. The rearrangement uses TRBV29-1 and TRBJ1-5, with 8 bases identical to TRBD1. V trimming: 4 bases; J trimming: 3 bases; junction bases outside the gene matches: 5. Per germline, CDR1 SQVTM and CDR2 ANQGSEA. CDR3 length: 14 residues. In DNA, the CDR3 is TGCAGCGTTGGGACAGGGACAAACAATCAGCCCCAGCATTTT. Protein: CSVGTGTNNQPQHF.

This clone appeared once. DNA of the CDR3: TGTGCCAGTAGTATAGCGGACAGGGGCCCAAGCAATCAGCCCCAGCATTTT. This gives the protein CASSIADRGPSNQPQHF. The chain joins TRBV19 to TRBJ1-5; 9 positions agree with TRBD1. The CDR3 has 17 residues. Germline-derived CDR1 and CDR2 are LNHDA and SQIVND (reference sequence). The V and J ends lost 1 base and 1 base, in that order; junction bases with no gene match: 5.

The CDR3 region has the DNA TGTGCCAGCAGCAAGACTTCACAGGGGCCTGGAAACACCATATATTTT. Encoded protein: CASSKTSQGPGNTIYF. The genes are TRBV21-1 and TRBJ1-3; no check of the table's D call, TRBD1, against the DNA was made. TRBV21-1 is a known pseudogene. This CDR3 region has 16 residues.

This chain connects TRBV4-3 to TRBJ2-1, with 10 bases fitting TRBD2. The CDR3 totals 17 residues. The germline V gene has CDR1 LGHNA and CDR2 YSLEER. After removal of 0 bases from V and 4 bases from J, the junction contained 6 bases not matched to a gene. In nucleotides, the CDR3 is TGCGCCAGCAGCCAAGATCTGGCGACTAGCGGGTACAATGAGCAGTTCTTC. Protein: CASSQDLATSGYNEQFF.

Comments on this clone: This sample includes further DNA sequences coding for the same CDR3. The chain uses TRBV5-6 and TRBJ2-3; D call uncertain. Germline loops: CDR1 SGHDT, CDR2 YYEEEE. The germline V and J ends were trimmed by 0 bases and 0 bases, with 8 bases remaining between them. The CDR3 totals 15 residues. CDR3 in DNA: TGTGCCAGCAGCTTGGTACGGAGTAGCACAGATACGCAGTATTTT. It yields the protein CASSLVRSSTDTQYF. Looking up the rest from reference TRBV5-6 and TRBJ2-3 gives the full variable domain: DAGVTQSPTHLIKTRGQQVTLRCSPKSGHDTVSWYQQALGQGPQFIFQYYEEEERQRGNFPDRFSGHQFPNYSSELNVNALLLGDSALYLCASSLVRSSTDTQYFGPGTRLTVL.

Remarks on this clone: Germline is not matched at one junction end, which may reflect a read error. The gene calls are TRBV14 and TRBJ1-1; D might be TRBD1 (5 bases). This CDR3 has 13 residues. Germline V gene lookup returns CDR1 SGHDN and CDR2 FVKESK. The CDR3 region has the DNA TGTGCCAGCAGATTTTCCGGGGCAGAGGTTTCGAAGTTT. Translating it yields CASRFSGAEVSKF.

This chain's CDR3 is CASSLGAGGKQETQYF. The CDR3 DNA sequence: TGTGCCAGCAGCTTAGGAGCGGGAGGAAAACAAGAGACCCAGTACTTC. V usage is TRBV7-2 and J usage is TRBJ2-5, with 9 bases that match TRBD2. Germline V gene data show CDR1 as SGHTA and CDR2 as FQGNSA. The CDR3 extends over 16 amino acids. With 1 base clipped from V and 2 bases from J, the junction kept 5 bases outside the gene matches.

The V and J genes are TRBV6-1 and TRBJ2-7; weak D call: TRBD1 (5 bases). CDR1 and CDR2 (germline): MNHNS, SASEGT. The CDR3 sequence is 11 residues long. Between the trimmed V and J ends, which lost 2 bases and 13 bases, there was a span of 12 bases. The DNA for the CDR3 is TGTGCCAGCAGTGAATGGCAGGGAATATACTTC. It translates to CASSEWQGIYF.